A selection of T cell receptor beta chains follows, all from one sample in a study of blood T cell repertoires in COVID-19. Data came from immunoSEQ multiplex PCR; TCRdb stores just in-frame clones and leaves some out. The repertoire has 90,000 to 150,000 clones, roughly 84% of them found once; the top ten carry roughly 3.9%. Sequencing input: peripheral blood. All receptors derive from a man aged 55 to 69 with acute or convalescent COVID-19. Both conserved end residues are part of each CDR3. D genes are given only for firm matches. For some rows the clone size is stated as once, few or many, or as a class when expanded; others skip it.

DNA	CDR3	D	V	size	J	length
TGTGCCAGCCGCGGGACAGGGGGGAATCAGCCCCAGCATTTT	CASRGTGGNQPQHF	TRBD1	TRBV18	.	TRBJ1-5	14
TGTGCCAGCAGCTTAGCAAAGTCAGGGCGGACTGAAGCTTTCTTT	CASSLAKSGRTEAFF	.	TRBV7-9	.	TRBJ1-1	15
TGTGCCACCAGCCCAGGGGGCAGCAATCAGCCCCAGCATTTT	CATSPGGSNQPQHF	TRBD1	TRBV24-1	.	TRBJ1-5	14
TGTGCCAGCAGTAAAACTCACAGGCCAGGTTACCAAGAGACCCAGTACTTC	CASSKTHRPGYQETQYF	.	TRBV6-2/TRBV6-3	.	TRBJ2-5	17
TGTGCCACCGGAGAAGGGTTAGGGGGCACAGATACGCAGTATTTT	CATGEGLGGTDTQYF	.	TRBV15	.	TRBJ2-3	15
TGTGCCAGTAGCCCCGGGACAGGGGCTGGTCAGCCCCAGCATTTT	CASSPGTGAGQPQHF	TRBD1	TRBV19	.	TRBJ1-5	15
TGTGCCAGCTCACCAGGCATACCTAATTCACCCCTCCACTTT	CASSPGIPNSPLHF	.	TRBV18	.	TRBJ1-6	14
TGTGCCAGCAGCCCGACAGGGGGCATAGGCTACACCTTC	CASSPTGGIGYTF	TRBD1	TRBV7-9	.	TRBJ1-2	13
TGCGCCAGCAGCCAGGAGCTTGGACAGGGGGCTGTCTACAATGAGCAGTTCTTC	CASSQELGQGAVYNEQFF	TRBD1	TRBV4-3	few	TRBJ2-1	18
TGTGCCAGCAGTTACGCTCAGATCCAAGAGACCCAGTACTTC	CASSYAQIQETQYF	.	TRBV6-6	.	TRBJ2-5	14
TGTGCCAGCAGCTGGGGACAGGGGGCCTATGGCTACACCTTC	CASSWGQGAYGYTF	TRBD1	TRBV7-9	.	TRBJ1-2	14
TGTGCCAGCAGCCCTCTCGCTAGCGGGAGGGCAGATACGCAGTATTTT	CASSPLASGRADTQYF	TRBD2	TRBV5-6	few	TRBJ2-3	16
TGTGCCAGCAGTTTAGGGGACAGCTCTAATGAAAAACTGTTTTTT	CASSLGDSSNEKLFF	TRBD1	TRBV28	.	TRBJ1-4	15
TGTGCCAGCAGCCTTTGGAGCGGCGGGAGGGACTTGAATGAGCAGTTCTTC	CASSLWSGGRDLNEQFF	TRBD2	TRBV28	few	TRBJ2-1	17
TGTGCCAGTAGGATTAACGGAGCTGGGGCCAACGTCCTGACTTTC	CASRINGAGANVLTF	.	TRBV19	.	TRBJ2-6	15
TGTGCCAGTAGTGCGGGACTAGCGGAAGAGACCCAGTACTTC	CASSAGLAEETQYF	TRBD2	TRBV19	.	TRBJ2-5	14
TGTGCCAGCAGCCAGAAGACAGAGCCTTGGGGCGGCTACACCTTC	CASSQKTEPWGGYTF	.	TRBV3-1/TRBV3-2	.	TRBJ1-2	15
TGTGCCAGCGGACCTGGGAGCTACGAGCAGTACTTC	CASGPGSYEQYF	.	TRBV27	.	TRBJ2-7	12
TGTGCCAGCAGCTTAACCGGGGGGAGCGCAGATACGCAGTATTTT	CASSLTGGSADTQYF	TRBD2	TRBV7-3	few	TRBJ2-3	15
TGTGCCAGCAGCAACCGACAGGGAGACACTGAAGCTTTCTTT	CASSNRQGDTEAFF	TRBD1	TRBV11-2	.	TRBJ1-1	14
TGTGCCAGCAGCTTGAGTGGCGGACAAGAGACCCAGTACTTC	CASSLSGGQETQYF	.	TRBV5-4	.	TRBJ2-5	14
TGTGCCAGCAGTCAATGGGGTAGCGGGGGGGCCTACGAGCAGTACTTC	CASSQWGSGGAYEQYF	TRBD2	TRBV11-2	few	TRBJ2-7	16
TGTGCCAGCAGCCCCAACGACAGGGGCTACGAGCAGTACTTC	CASSPNDRGYEQYF	TRBD1	TRBV27	.	TRBJ2-7	14
TGTGCCAGCAGCTCCTACACGGTCCCAGGGTCCTATAATTCACCCCTCCACTTT	CASSSYTVPGSYNSPLHF	.	TRBV7-2	.	TRBJ1-6	18
TGTGCCAGCAGCTTAATGGGGACAGGGCGAGACTATGGCTACACCTTC	CASSLMGTGRDYGYTF	TRBD1	TRBV7-9	.	TRBJ1-2	16
TGTGCCAGTAGTCCACACCGGGGGACTAGCGGTTCGAGCAAAAACATTCAGTACTTC	CASSPHRGTSGSSKNIQYF	TRBD2	TRBV19	.	TRBJ2-4	19
TGTGCCAGCAGTTACTCCGGGACTAGTCATGGGGGGTTCTTC	CASSYSGTSHGGFF	TRBD2	TRBV6-2/TRBV6-3	.	TRBJ2-1	14
TGTGCCAGCAGCCAAGTGGCTAGCGGGATCGGAGATACGCAGTATTTT	CASSQVASGIGDTQYF	TRBD2	TRBV3-1/TRBV3-2	.	TRBJ2-3	16
TGTGCCAGCAGCATCTCAGGGGTTACCTACGAGCAGTACTTC	CASSISGVTYEQYF	.	TRBV5-6	once	TRBJ2-7	14
TGTGCCATCAGGGGAGAGGGACAGAGAGGAGATACGCAGTATTTT	CAIRGEGQRGDTQYF	TRBD1	TRBV10-3	.	TRBJ2-3	15
TGTGCCAGCAGTTTCGGGGGGGAAATCTCTGGGGCCAACGTCCTGACTTTC	CASSFGGEISGANVLTF	TRBD2	TRBV27	few	TRBJ2-6	17
TGTGCCAGCAGTTGGAGGAGAGACGATGAGCAGTTCTTC	CASSWRRDDEQFF	.	TRBV12-3/TRBV12-4	.	TRBJ2-1	13
TGTGCCAGCAGTCCCGGACAGGCTTACTATGGCTACACCTTC	CASSPGQAYYGYTF	TRBD1	TRBV5-6	.	TRBJ1-2	14
TGTGCCAGTACCCCCCTAGCGGGAGATAATAGAGATACGCAGTATTTT	CASTPLAGDNRDTQYF	TRBD2	TRBV19	.	TRBJ2-3	16
TGTGCCAGCAGCCGGGACAGGGCTACCTACAATGAGCAGTTCTTC	CASSRDRATYNEQFF	TRBD1	TRBV7-8	.	TRBJ2-1	15